These 23 T cell receptor beta chains were all obtained from the same sample, sequenced in a study of post-analysis software for immune sequencing data. Broader study findings: The five TRBV segments detected at higher frequency in patients than in controls included TRBV5-6, TRBV5-1 and TRBV20-1.

For these TCRs, the target antigens are not known. The TCR beta cDNA libraries contained unique molecular identifiers. TCRdb re-called the PCR reads through MiXCR, storing one row per CDR3 protein. The sample lists roughly 580,000 distinct CDR3 sequences; 40% to 50% were seen once. Specimen: blood. Every receptor here comes from a girl between 5 and 17 years old with multiple sclerosis.

The rearrangement joins TRBV20-1 to TRBJ1-6; the D is unclear. This CDR3 comprises 15 residues. Germline lookup yields CDR1 DFQATT and CDR2 SNEGSKA (reference sequence). Trimming stripped 0 bases from V and 5 bases from J, with 11 bases between. This CDR3 reads CSARDTGWNNSPLHF. CDR3 DNA sequence: TGCAGTGCTAGAGATACCGGATGGAATAATTCACCCCTCCACTTT.

CDR3 region: CASSSWAEGLQETQYF. In nucleotides, the CDR3 is TGTGCCAGCTCCTCATGGGCAGAAGGTCTACAAGAGACCCAGTACTTC. V is TRBV13 and J is TRBJ2-5; D is unresolved. The CDR3 has 16 amino acids. V dropped 8 bases and J dropped 2 bases, with 21 bases sitting between them. Germline CDR1 reads PRHDT; CDR2 reads FYEKMQ (reference sequence).

The V and J genes are TRBV12-3 or TRBV12-4 and TRBJ2-1; D unclear. V lost 11 bases to trimming and J lost 2 bases, with 10 bases between them. CDR3 length: 12 residues. Here the CDR3 reads CASTLTYNEQFF. The CDR3 DNA reads as TGTGCCTCTACATTAACCTACAATGAGCAGTTCTTC.

As concerns this clonotype: Because the CDR3's place on the DNA is in doubt, the DNA is left out and the CDR3 is given as listed by TCRdb. The chain recombines TRBV5-1 with TRBJ1-1; TRBD1 reflects the table's D call only, with no check against the DNA. CDR1 and CDR2 from the germline V gene are SGHRS and YFSETQ. From its first to its last residue, the CDR3 has 22 amino acids. CDR3 amino acids: CASSLGGNQETQYFGPGTEAFF.

As concerns this clonotype: One end of the junction fails to match germline, which may point to a read error. This sequence joins TRBV12-3 or TRBV12-4 and TRBJ1-1; TRBD1 agrees at 7 bases. The CDR3 has 14 amino acids. The CDR3 DNA reads as TGTGCCGGCAGTGAACAGGGGAGGCACACTGAAGCTTTCTTT. Translating it yields CAGSEQGRHTEAFF.

A remark on this clonotype: Its ends do not fully match the called genes, so a read error is possible. The chain joins TRBV14 to TRBJ2-3; unclear D gene. The CDR3 loop spans 14 amino acids. The V gene's germline CDR1 is SGHDN and CDR2 FVKESK. For the CDR3, the DNA is TGTGCCAGCAGCCAAGTAGGTTCCTCAGATGCGCAGTATTTT. This codes for CASSQVGSSDAQYF.

The chain joins TRBV13 to TRBJ2-1; D gene ambiguous. This CDR3 region has 13 residues. CDR1 and CDR2 from the germline V gene are PRHDT and FYEKMQ (reference sequence). V was cut by 3 bases and J by 7 bases, with 10 bases left in between. The DNA for the CDR3 is TGTGCCAGCAGCTTCGATGTTGTAAATGAGCAGTTCTTC. The encoded protein is CASSFDVVNEQFF.

The gene calls are TRBV6-5 and TRBJ1-2; TRBD1 aligns across 7 bases. Germline loops: CDR1 MNHEY, CDR2 SVGAGI. This CDR3 is 15 amino acids long. V trimming: 4 bases; J trimming: 8 bases; junction bases outside the gene matches: 13. CDR3 coding DNA: TGTGCCAGCAGTTCCTTGGACAGGTCCCCCCACGGCTACACCTTC. Protein product: CASSSLDRSPHGYTF.

The rearrangement links TRBV5-1 to TRBJ2-7; perhaps TRBD1 as D (6 bases). This CDR3 is built from 17 residues. Germline-derived CDR1 and CDR2 are SGHRS and YFSETQ. V lost 3 bases, J lost 6 bases, and 25 bases lay in between. The CDR3 sequence is CASSWGPGAAKFLEQYF. In nucleotides, the CDR3 is TGCGCCAGCAGCTGGGGGCCAGGGGCCGCCAAATTTCTCGAGCAGTACTTC.

This chain links TRBV20-1 with TRBJ1-1; no clear D. This CDR3 contains 13 residues. CDR1 is DFQATT, CDR2 SNEGSKA, per germline (reference sequence). V gave up 2 bases and J gave up 3 bases, with 10 bases separating them. The CDR3 DNA sequence: TGCAGTGCTAGAATGGAGACCGACACTGAAGCTTTCTTT. Protein: CSARMETDTEAFF.

This chain links TRBV5-6 with TRBJ1-6, with D uncertain. Looked up from germline, CDR1 is SGHDT and CDR2 is YYEEEE. The V gene lost 1 base and the J gene lost 11 bases, with 13 bases spanning the gap. This CDR3 spans 14 amino acids. CDR3 region: CASSLKENSPPLHF. The CDR3 bases are TGTGCCAGCAGCTTGAAAGAAAACAGTCCACCCCTCCACTTT.

The V gene is TRBV9, the J gene TRBJ2-5; the match to TRBD2 covers 9 bases. Germline V gene sequence: CDR1 SGDLS, CDR2 YYNGEE. V gave up 2 bases and J gave up 5 bases; unmatched junction bases: 4. CDR3 length: 14 residues. CDR3 nucleotides: TGTGCCAGCAGCGTTTCGACTAGCGGTGAGACCCAGTACTTC. It codes for CASSVSTSGETQYF.

The CDR3 sequence is CATSDPRGGGADTQYF. CDR3 in DNA: TGTGCCACCAGTGATCCCCGGGGAGGGGGCGCAGATACGCAGTATTTT. The rearrangement uses TRBV24-1 and TRBJ2-3, with D possibly being TRBD1 or TRBD2 (7 bases each). The length of the CDR3 is 16 residues. V was pared by 3 bases and J by 4 bases, with 16 bases between. The germline CDR1 and CDR2 sequences are KGHDR and SFDVKD.

The sample holds one count of this clonotype. The rearrangement uses TRBV7-9 and TRBJ2-1, with no clear D. There are 16 residues in the CDR3. Germline V gives CDR1 SEHNR, CDR2 FQNEAQ (reference sequence). V was trimmed by 4 bases and J by 7 bases, leaving 20 bases between them. This CDR3 reads CASSSNLHKERNEQFF. The CDR3 DNA sequence: TGTGCCAGCAGCTCGAACCTCCATAAAGAGAGAAATGAGCAGTTCTTC.

The J gene is TRBJ1-1, the V gene TRBV7-6, with D unclear. Trimming left V 2 bases short and J 8 bases short, with 12 bases between. The germline CDR1 and CDR2 sequences are SGHVS and FNYEAQ. CDR3 length: 13 residues. CDR3 residues: CASSLTPGLEAFF. The CDR3 DNA sequence: TGTGCCAGCAGCTTAACCCCGGGTCTCGAAGCTTTCTTT.

The gene calls are TRBV7-2 and TRBJ2-3; D may be TRBD2 (6 bases). CDR3 length: 14 residues. Trimming took 3 bases from V and 1 from J, leaving 8 bases between them. Germline loops: CDR1 SGHTA, CDR2 FQGNSA. The CDR3 is CASSLGLGTDTQYF. The CDR3 nucleotides read TGTGCCAGCAGCTTGGGACTTGGCACAGATACGCAGTATTTT. Drawing the rest from reference TRBV7-2 and TRBJ2-3, the complete variable domain is GAGVSQSPSNKVTEKGKDVELRCDPISGHTALYWYRQSLGQGLEFLIYFQGNSAPDKSGLPSDRFSAERTGGSVSTLTIQRTQQEDSAVYLCASSLGLGTDTQYFGPGTRLTVL.

This clonotype was detected only a few times. The V call is TRBV7-2, the J call TRBJ2-4, with 9 bases fitting TRBD1. V gave up 5 bases and J gave up 13 bases; unmatched junction bases: 12. The CDR3 totals 14 residues. Germline loops: CDR1 SGHTA, CDR2 FQGNSA. The CDR3, as DNA: TGTGCCAGCAGCCCAGCCGGACAGGGGCTACCCCAGTACTTC. Translated: CASSPAGQGLPQYF.

This clonotype was counted ten times or more. A junction end diverges from the germline sequence, so it may reflect a read error. The genes are TRBV12-3 or TRBV12-4 and TRBJ1-2; D may be TRBD1 (6 bases). There are 13 residues in the CDR3. The DNA of the CDR3 is TGTGCCAGCAGCTTAGCAGGGGCCTATGGCTACACCTTC. Amino acid sequence: CASSLAGAYGYTF.

This chain uses TRBV28 with TRBJ2-7, with D possibly being TRBD2 (5 bases). TRBJ2-5 explains the end of the DNA better; the J call may be wrong. Germline V gene lookup returns CDR1 MDHEN and CDR2 SYDVKM. The CDR3 contains 13 residues. DNA of the CDR3: TGTGCCAGCAGCAGAGGGCCCGGGAAGACCCAGTACTTC. Its protein product is CASSRGPGKTQYF.

The rearrangement uses TRBV13 and TRBJ1-1; D gene uncertain. Trimming stripped 2 bases from V and 11 bases from J, with 6 bases between. Germline V gene sequence: CDR1 PRHDT, CDR2 FYEKMQ (reference sequence). The CDR3 is 10 amino acids. CDR3 region: CASSLSRAFF. In nucleotides, the CDR3 is TGTGCCAGCAGCTTAAGCCGGGCTTTCTTT.

The V gene is TRBV27, the J gene TRBJ1-2; D gene unclear. Germline V CDR1 and CDR2: MNHEY, SMNVEV (reference sequence). V was pared by 7 bases and J by 0 bases, with 9 bases between. The CDR3 sequence is 13 residues long. In DNA, the CDR3 is TGTGCCAGCACAAACGTTTCTAACTATGGCTACACCTTC. Amino acid sequence: CASTNVSNYGYTF.

The chain couples TRBV5-6 to TRBJ2-5; the match to TRBD2 covers 7 bases. CDR3 length: 13 amino acids. The V gene end was trimmed by 4 bases and the J gene end by 7 bases; junction bases not matched to a gene: 7. Germline CDR1 and CDR2: SGHDT and YYEEEE. This chain's CDR3 is CASSTILAWTQYF. The CDR3 DNA sequence: TGTGCCAGCAGCACTATACTAGCGTGGACCCAGTACTTC.

About this clonotype itself: Relative to the germline gene, one junction end is altered; a read error may explain this. This rearrangement joins TRBV7-9 to TRBJ2-7; tentatively, D is TRBD1 or TRBD2 (5 bases each). The CDR3 runs to 15 residues. Germline V gene sequence: CDR1 SEHNR, CDR2 FQNEAQ (reference sequence). For the CDR3, the DNA is TGTGCCAGTAGCTTGAGTGGGGGTCGAATCTACGAGCAGTACTTC. It translates to CASSLSGGRIYEQYF.